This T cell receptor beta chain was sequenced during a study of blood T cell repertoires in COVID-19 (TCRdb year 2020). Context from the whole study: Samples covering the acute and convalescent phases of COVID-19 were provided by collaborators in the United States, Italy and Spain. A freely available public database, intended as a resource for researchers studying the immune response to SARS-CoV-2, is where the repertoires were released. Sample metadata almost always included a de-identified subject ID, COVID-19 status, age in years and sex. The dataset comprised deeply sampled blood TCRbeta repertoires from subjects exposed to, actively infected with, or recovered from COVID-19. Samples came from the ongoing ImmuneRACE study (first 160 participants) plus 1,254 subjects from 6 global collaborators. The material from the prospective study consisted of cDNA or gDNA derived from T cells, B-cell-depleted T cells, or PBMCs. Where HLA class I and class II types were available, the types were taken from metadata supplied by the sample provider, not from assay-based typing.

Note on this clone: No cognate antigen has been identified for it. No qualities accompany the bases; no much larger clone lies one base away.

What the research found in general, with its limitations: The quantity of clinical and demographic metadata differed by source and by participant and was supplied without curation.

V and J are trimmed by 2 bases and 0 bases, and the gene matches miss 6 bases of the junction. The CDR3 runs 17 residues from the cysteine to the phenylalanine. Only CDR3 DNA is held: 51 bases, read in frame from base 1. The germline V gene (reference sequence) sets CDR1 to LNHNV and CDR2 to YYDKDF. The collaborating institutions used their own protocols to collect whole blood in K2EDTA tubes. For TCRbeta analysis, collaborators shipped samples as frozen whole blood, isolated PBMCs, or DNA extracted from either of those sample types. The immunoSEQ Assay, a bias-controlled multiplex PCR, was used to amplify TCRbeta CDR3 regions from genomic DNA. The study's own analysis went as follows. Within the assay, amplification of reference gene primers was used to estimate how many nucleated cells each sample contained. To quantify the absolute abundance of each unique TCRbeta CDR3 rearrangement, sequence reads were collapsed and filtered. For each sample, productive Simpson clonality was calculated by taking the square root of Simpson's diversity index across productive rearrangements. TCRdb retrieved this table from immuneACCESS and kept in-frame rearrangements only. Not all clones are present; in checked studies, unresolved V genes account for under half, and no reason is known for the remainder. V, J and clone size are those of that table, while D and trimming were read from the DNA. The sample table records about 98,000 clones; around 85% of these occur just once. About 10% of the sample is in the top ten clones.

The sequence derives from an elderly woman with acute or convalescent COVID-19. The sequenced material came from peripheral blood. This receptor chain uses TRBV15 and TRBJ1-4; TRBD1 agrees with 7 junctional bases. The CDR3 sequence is CATSRSTGRPTNEKLFF. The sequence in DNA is TGTGCCACCAGCAGATCGACAGGGCGACCAACTAATGAAAAACTGTTTTTT. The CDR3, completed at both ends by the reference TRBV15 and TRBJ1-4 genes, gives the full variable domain DAMVIQNPRYQVTQFGKPVTLSCSQTLNHNVMYWYQQKSSQAPKLLFHYYDKDFNNEADTPDNFQSRRPNTSFCFLDIRSPGLGDTAMYLCATSRSTGRPTNEKLFFGSGTQLSVL.